This T cell receptor beta chain was observed in a study of blood T cell repertoires in COVID-19. Study summary: The origin of the acute and convalescent COVID-19 samples was the United States, Italy and Spain. T cells, B-cell-depleted T cells, or PBMCs provided the cDNA or gDNA that served as material.

Using immunoSEQ multiplex PCR, the repertoire was profiled, and TCRdb retains in-frame clones only, with some absent. The table shows hundreds of thousands of clones, with about 90% occurring only once. Material for sequencing was peripheral blood. The receptor's source is a woman in her thirties or forties who had recovered from COVID-19.

CDR3 amino acids: CASSPGQGQSPQHF. The CDR3 DNA reads as TGTGCCAGCAGCCCAGGACAGGGACAATCGCCCCAGCATTTT. The V call is TRBV5-8, the J call TRBJ1-5; TRBD1 matches at 8 bases. The V gene's germline CDR1 is SGHTS and CDR2 YDEGEE. V shed 4 bases, J shed 9 bases, and the junction held 9 bases outside the gene matches. This CDR3 comprises 14 residues.